This TCR beta chain was profiled in a study of blood T cell repertoires in COVID-19. Study summary: T cells, B-cell-depleted T cells, or PBMCs provided the cDNA or gDNA that served as material.

Trimming took 1 base from V and 0 from J, leaving 11 bases between them. Germline CDR1 is SGHRS and CDR2 is YFSETQ. The CDR3 covers 16 residues. TCRdb's copy holds only in-frame clones and misses some; the assay was immunoSEQ multiplex PCR. The profile shows around 200,000 clones, approximately 87% of them singletons. The TCR sequence derives from a man aged 60 to 69 who had recovered from COVID-19. The sample was peripheral blood. V gene TRBV5-1 combines with J gene TRBJ1-5, with TRBD1 as a possible D gene (6 bases). This CDR3 reads CASSLTPTGSNQPQHF. CDR3 sequence (DNA): TGCGCCAGCAGCTTGACCCCGACAGGTAGCAATCAGCCCCAGCATTTT.